This T cell receptor beta chain appears in the sequencing data of a study of blood T cell repertoires in COVID-19. This CDR3 has 14 residues. Germline assignment: CDR1 SGHDT and CDR2 YYEEEE. The ends were cut back, 3 bases at V and 2 bases at J, with 9 bases in the middle. Original handling: How many nucleated cells were present was estimated from reference gene primer amplification. TCRdb's copy holds only in-frame clones and misses some; the assay was immunoSEQ multiplex PCR. V and J calls and clone size follow that table, whereas D and trimming were derived from the DNA. The sample includes roughly 280,000 clones, 88% seen only once; the top ten take about 10%.

The clonotype originates from a woman in her 30s with COVID-19, enrolled during active disease. The chain recombines TRBV5-6 with TRBJ1-3; D not certain. What was sequenced was peripheral blood. CDR3 DNA sequence: TGTGCCAGCAGCTACGGGAACCCTGGAAACACCATATATTTT. It translates to CASSYGNPGNTIYF.